Below, 30 T cell receptor beta chains from the same sample are listed, as sequenced in a study of CD4+ T cells in melanoma. TCRdb's table, derived via immunoSEQ multiplex PCR, lists solely in-frame clones and lacks some. The sample lists about 140,000 clones, roughly 91% seen once, with more than 1.5% in the top ten. Receptor source: a human donor with melanoma.

The chain carries TRBV6-6 and TRBJ2-7; TRBD1 matches 7 bases. CDR1 is MNHNY, CDR2 SVGAGI, per germline (reference sequence). J was trimmed by 2 bases and V by 8 bases; bases with no gene match: 6. There are 13 residues in the CDR3. The CDR3 region is CASLGQETYEQYF. Here the CDR3 DNA reads TGTGCCAGCCTCGGACAGGAGACCTACGAGCAGTACTTC.

The genes are TRBV9 and TRBJ2-5, with D uncertain. In germline, CDR1 is SGDLS, CDR2 YYNGEE. The V end lost 0 bases, the J end lost 1 base, and 10 bases lay between the germline ends. This CDR3 contains 15 residues. The CDR3 coding sequence is TGTGCCAGCAGCGTAGGGGGTCAGCTCCAAGAGACCCAGTACTTC. Its protein product is CASSVGGQLQETQYF. The whole variable domain, filled in from reference TRBV9 and TRBJ2-5, reads DSGVTQTPKHLITATGQRVTLRCSPRSGDLSVYWYQQSLDQGLQFLIQYYNGEERAKGNILERFSAQQFPDLHSELNLSSLELGDSALYFCASSVGGQLQETQYFGPGTRLLVL.

This sequence joins TRBV10-2 and TRBJ1-1; D gene unclear. CDR1 is WSHSY and CDR2 is SAAADI in the germline V gene. The length of the CDR3 is 13 residues. V gave up 3 bases and J gave up 1 base, with 6 bases separating them. CDR3 in DNA: TGCGCCAGCAGTGATGCGGGGAACACTGAAGCTTTCTTT. This codes for CASSDAGNTEAFF.

This clone has just one count. V is TRBV7-3 and J is TRBJ2-5; 13 positions match TRBD2. The CDR3 consists of 16 residues. The J segment lost 5 bases and the V segment lost 5 bases, leaving 8 bases of the junction unmatched. Germline V CDR1 and CDR2: SGHTA, FQGTGA. DNA of the CDR3: TGTGCCAGCAGCCTCACTAGCGGGGGGGCATGGGAGACCCAGTACTTC. Translating it yields CASSLTSGGAWETQYF.

The rearrangement joins TRBV10-2 to TRBJ2-1; TRBD2 matches at 8 bases. The junction had 11 bases not matched to a gene; V was cut back by 9 bases and J by 7 bases. Germline CDR1 WSHSY, CDR2 SAAADI. The CDR3 runs 14 residues. This chain's CDR3 is CARGTGTRKNEQFF. Here the CDR3 DNA reads TGCGCCAGGGGAACCGGGACTAGGAAAAATGAGCAGTTCTTC.

The CDR3 region is CSVGAGRSYNEQFF. Here the CDR3 DNA reads TGCAGCGTTGGGGCGGGGAGATCCTACAATGAGCAGTTCTTC. J is TRBJ2-1 and V is TRBV29-1, with D tentatively TRBD2 (6 bases). The CDR3 runs 14 residues. Looked up from germline, CDR1 is SQVTM and CDR2 is ANQGSEA. Trimming left V 4 bases short and J 1 base short, with 11 bases between.

The chain recombines TRBV27 with TRBJ1-5; D perhaps matches TRBD1 (6 bases). The V end lost 4 bases, the J end lost 7 bases, and 17 bases lay between the germline ends. The CDR3 runs 15 residues. Germline CDR1 and CDR2: MNHEY and SMNVEV (reference sequence). This CDR3 is CASSSYRDPGQPQHF. The CDR3 nucleotides are TGTGCCAGCAGTTCCTACAGGGATCCGGGCCAGCCCCAGCATTTT.

V and J are TRBV7-9 and TRBJ2-7, with D possibly TRBD2 on 6 matching bases. Trimming left V 5 bases short and J 5 bases short, with 16 bases between. This CDR3 spans 14 amino acids. CDR1 and CDR2 from the germline V gene are SEHNR and FQNEAQ (reference sequence). CDR3 in DNA: TGTGCCAGCAGCCTCCCCGGGAGCCGAGACGAGCAGTACTTC. Translating it yields CASSLPGSRDEQYF.

J is TRBJ1-6 and V is TRBV4-1; D remains ambiguous. Trimming shortened V by 0 bases and J by 14 bases, and 5 bases separated the two germline ends. The germline V gene has CDR1 MGHRA and CDR2 YSYEKL. This CDR3 region has 11 residues. For the CDR3, the DNA is TGCGCCAGCAGCCAAGATAGAACCCTCCACTTT. This translates into CASSQDRTLHF.

This clone has just one count. The J gene is TRBJ2-3, the V gene TRBV6-1; D is unresolved. Deletions cut 4 bases from V and 4 bases from J, with 9 bases between. Germline V gene data show CDR1 as MNHNS and CDR2 as SASEGT. The CDR3 length is 13 residues. The CDR3 DNA follows: TGTGCCAGCAGTGCGCCTAACTCAGATACGCAGTATTTT. Protein: CASSAPNSDTQYF.

In DNA form, the CDR3 reads TGTGCCTGGAGTGGCACAGGGTATGAGAACACTGAAGCTTTCTTT. Amino acids: CAWSGTGYENTEAFF. This chain links TRBV30 with TRBJ1-1; possible D gene TRBD1, 6 bases. There are 15 residues in the CDR3. V was cut by 1 base and J by 1 base, with 13 bases left in between. CDR1 and CDR2 (germline): GTSNPN, SVGIG (reference sequence).

The chain joins TRBV9 to TRBJ1-2; D may be TRBD1 (6 bases). The CDR3 is made up of 15 amino acids. The V end was cut by 6 bases, the J end by 8 bases, with 23 bases between. Germline assignment: CDR1 SGDLS and CDR2 YYNGEE. CDR3 region: CASTPDANRVRGYTF. For the CDR3, the DNA is TGTGCCAGCACCCCCGATGCCAACAGGGTCCGAGGCTACACCTTC. The variable domain in full, with the rest retrieved from reference TRBV9 and TRBJ1-2, is DSGVTQTPKHLITATGQRVTLRCSPRSGDLSVYWYQQSLDQGLQFLIQYYNGEERAKGNILERFSAQQFPDLHSELNLSSLELGDSALYFCASTPDANRVRGYTFGSGTRLTVV.

The chain employs TRBV18 and TRBJ2-3; weak D call: TRBD2 (7 bases). Trimming cost V 3 bases and J 5 bases, with 12 bases left between them. The CDR3 totals 14 residues. The germline V gene encodes CDR1 KGHSH and CDR2 LQKENI. The CDR3 loop reads CASSPWRGGDTQYF. CDR3 DNA sequence: TGTGCCAGCTCACCGTGGAGGGGGGGAGATACGCAGTATTTT.

The V and J genes are TRBV6-5 and TRBJ2-1, with 10 bases matching TRBD1. Looked up from germline, CDR1 is MNHEY and CDR2 is SVGAGI. With 5 bases clipped from V and 7 bases from J, the junction kept 5 bases outside the gene matches. The CDR3 totals 14 residues. The CDR3 DNA reads as TGTGCCAGCAGTCGGGGACAGGGGTTGAATGAGCAGTTCTTC. Translated, it gives CASSRGQGLNEQFF.

CDR3 DNA: TGTGCCAGCAGCCCTACCAGGGCCAACATGAACACTGAAGCTTTCTTT. It is translated as CASSPTRANMNTEAFF. The rearrangement joins TRBV5-6 to TRBJ1-1; D perhaps matches TRBD1 (5 bases). V gave up 4 bases and J gave up 0 bases, with 16 bases separating them. CDR1 and CDR2 from the germline V gene are SGHDT and YYEEEE. The CDR3 consists of 16 residues.

J is TRBJ2-3 and V is TRBV25-1; a possible D gene is TRBD2 (7 bases). V dropped 3 bases and J dropped 4 bases, with 14 bases sitting between them. This CDR3 comprises 15 residues. Germline lookup yields CDR1 MGHDK and CDR2 SYGVNS. CDR3 coding DNA: TGTGCCAGCAGTGAGCTCACAGGGAGGGCAGATACGCAGTATTTT. Amino acid sequence: CASSELTGRADTQYF. Using reference TRBV25-1 and TRBJ2-3 for the parts outside the CDR3, the full variable domain is EADIYQTPRYLVIGTGKKITLECSQTMGHDKMYWYQQDPGMELHLIHYSYGVNSTEKGDLSSESTVSRIRTEHFPLTLESARPSHTSQYLCASSELTGRADTQYFGPGTRLTVL.

This clone appeared a single time. V and J are TRBV2 and TRBJ1-5, with 12 bases fitting TRBD1. The CDR3 has 14 residues. The J segment lost 7 bases and the V segment lost 6 bases, leaving 4 bases of the junction unmatched. Germline V gene lookup returns CDR1 SNHLY and CDR2 FYNNEI. The CDR3 spells CASRGTGGLQPQHF. CDR3 sequence (DNA): TGTGCCAGCAGGGGGACAGGGGGCCTCCAGCCCCAGCATTTT.

This clone was recorded only once. This chain links TRBV12-5 with TRBJ2-1; 10 bases are a match to TRBD2. CDR1 and CDR2 from the germline V gene are LGHNT and FRNRAP. CDR3 length: 13 amino acids. Unmatched junction bases numbered 3, after V lost 6 bases and J lost 7 bases. This chain's CDR3 is CASGVAGGNEQFF. CDR3 in DNA: TGTGCTAGTGGGGTAGCGGGGGGTAATGAGCAGTTCTTC.

This chain joins TRBV5-1 and TRBJ2-5; no firm D call. Germline values: CDR1 SGHRS, CDR2 YFSETQ. V lost 5 bases to trimming and J lost 1 base, with 12 bases between them. The length of the CDR3 is 14 residues. CDR3 in DNA: TGCGCCAGCAGACGAACCAGTATCCAAGAGACCCAGTACTTC. Its translation: CASRRTSIQETQYF.

This sequence joins TRBV18 and TRBJ1-2; no clear D gene. CDR3 length: 14 residues. V dropped 3 bases and J dropped 8 bases, with 16 bases sitting between them. CDR1 and CDR2 (germline): KGHSH, LQKENI. This CDR3 reads CASSPTPGPGGYTF. Here the CDR3 DNA reads TGTGCCAGCTCACCTACTCCCGGCCCGGGGGGCTACACCTTC.

The chain has TRBV29-1 and TRBJ1-4; 7 bases map to TRBD1. This CDR3 is 14 amino acids long. CDR1 is SQVTM and CDR2 is ANQGSEA in the germline V gene. The trim removed 6 bases at V and 6 bases at J, leaving 10 bases unmatched. CDR3 sequence: CSVRNRGRHEKLFF. The DNA for the CDR3 is TGCAGCGTACGAAACAGGGGTAGGCATGAAAAACTGTTTTTT. Filled out from reference TRBV29-1 and TRBJ1-4, the complete variable domain reads SAVISQKPSRDICQRGTSLTIQCQVDSQVTMMFWYRQQPGQSLTLIATANQGSEATYESGFVIDKFPISRPNLTFSTLTVSNMSPEDSSIYLCSVRNRGRHEKLFFGSGTQLSVL.

The chain joins TRBV2 to TRBJ1-2; 8 positions agree with TRBD1. J gave up 3 bases and V 4 bases, and 1 base lay outside the gene matches. Germline CDR1 SNHLY, CDR2 FYNNEI. The CDR3 consists of 13 residues. The CDR3 bases are TGTGCCAGCAGTGCGACAGGGGACTATGGCTACACCTTC. Protein product: CASSATGDYGYTF.

The chain joins TRBV11-3 to TRBJ2-2; perhaps TRBD2 as D (5 bases). Per the germline V gene, CDR1 is SGHNT and CDR2 is YENEEA. The CDR3 is 15 residues long. The V gene lost 1 base and the J gene lost 3 bases, with 9 bases spanning the gap. The CDR3 DNA reads TGTGCCAGCAGCTTAGGAGGGCGGGACACCGGGGAGCTGTTTTTT. Translating it yields CASSLGGRDTGELFF.

This chain uses TRBV5-1 with TRBJ2-7; no firm D call. Germline assignment: CDR1 SGHRS and CDR2 YFSETQ. With 4 bases removed from V and 3 bases from J, the gap between germline ends came to 8 bases. The length of the CDR3 is 12 residues. The CDR3 sequence is CASSVLGYEQYF. CDR3 nucleotide sequence: TGCGCCAGCAGCGTCCTCGGCTACGAGCAGTACTTC.

This clone has just a few counts. In DNA, the CDR3 is TGTGCCAGCAGGCCCGGAGGGGGGATGAACACTGAAGCTTTCTTT. It is translated as CASRPGGGMNTEAFF. The rearrangement links TRBV6-4 to TRBJ1-1, with D maybe TRBD1 (6 bases). Germline CDR1 is MRHNA and CDR2 is SNTAGT. The CDR3 spans 15 residues. Trimming took 6 bases from V and 0 from J, leaving 14 bases between them.

The chain joins TRBV7-2 to TRBJ2-7; D is unresolved. There are 13 residues in the CDR3. Trimming took off 5 bases at V and 2 bases at J, with 10 bases between the two ends. Germline CDR1 and CDR2: SGHTA and FQGNSA. CDR3 region: CASSLQRTYEQYF. The CDR3 coding sequence is TGTGCCAGCAGCCTTCAGCGTACCTACGAGCAGTACTTC.

The V and J genes are TRBV2 and TRBJ1-4; 8 bases fit TRBD1. J lost 3 bases, V lost 6 bases, and 3 bases had no gene match. CDR1 is SNHLY, CDR2 FYNNEI, per germline. This CDR3 region has 14 residues. CDR3: CASRGQGANEKLFF. Here the CDR3 DNA reads TGTGCCAGCAGAGGACAGGGAGCTAATGAAAAACTGTTTTTT.

This chain links TRBV6-5 with TRBJ1-2, with D tentatively TRBD1 (5 bases). The CDR3 is 15 amino acids. Germline loops: CDR1 MNHEY, CDR2 SVGAGI. Trimming took off 2 bases at V and 4 bases at J, with 14 bases between the two ends. The CDR3 region is CASSYSRVLSYGYTF. The CDR3 bases are TGTGCCAGCAGTTACAGCAGGGTCCTGAGCTATGGCTACACCTTC.

The chain carries TRBV19 and TRBJ1-2, with D possibly TRBD1 on 6 matching bases. The germline V and J ends were trimmed by 5 bases and 2 bases, with 9 bases remaining between them. CDR3 size: 13 residues. CDR1 is LNHDA, CDR2 SQIVND, per germline (reference sequence). The CDR3 nucleotides are TGTGCCAGTAGTCAAGACAGGAACTATGGCTACACCTTC. Translated, it gives CASSQDRNYGYTF.

The chain carries TRBV2 and TRBJ2-7; D gene ambiguous. Trimming left V 4 bases short and J 2 bases short, with 6 bases between. Per germline, CDR1 SNHLY and CDR2 FYNNEI. This CDR3 has 12 residues. The CDR3 here is CASSAQAYEQYF. The CDR3 DNA is TGTGCCAGCAGTGCCCAGGCCTACGAGCAGTACTTC.